Presented here are 32 T cell receptor beta chains from one specimen sequenced in a study of T cell repertoires in cytomegalovirus infection. TCRdb reprocessed the reads via MiXCR and lists one record per CDR3 protein. The sample includes about 890,000 distinct CDR3 sequences, around 32% of them seen just once. Antigens for these TCRs are unknown. This material consisted of cultured CD8+ T cells from PBMCs, taken from culture after CMV antigen stimulation. Receptors were obtained from a human donor in good health (CMV status not recorded). Some clones in this sample may be carry-over from other donors' samples.

The chain has TRBV27 and TRBJ2-5; a weak D match, TRBD2 (6 bases). The CDR3 covers 14 residues. The ends were cut back, 5 bases at V and 5 bases at J, with 15 bases in the middle. Germline CDR1 is MNHEY and CDR2 is SMNVEV (reference sequence). The CDR3 DNA reads as TGTGCCAGCAGTGGCCTTGAGGGACTGGAGACCCAGTACTTC. It codes for CASSGLEGLETQYF.

The chain has TRBV5-6 and TRBJ2-7; 11 nucleotides line up with TRBD2. The CDR3 is made up of 15 amino acids. With 4 bases clipped from V and 4 bases from J, the junction kept 7 bases outside the gene matches. CDR1 SGHDT and CDR2 YYEEEE come from the germline V gene. The CDR3 nucleotides are TGTGCCAGCAGCACGCCGGGACTAGCGGTGTACGAGCAGTACTTC. As protein: CASSTPGLAVYEQYF.

The chain has TRBV5-5 and TRBJ2-5; D is possibly TRBD2 (6 bases). The V end was cut by 4 bases, the J end by 0 bases, with 13 bases between. Germline V gene data show CDR1 as SGHKS and CDR2 as YYEKEE (reference sequence). The CDR3 runs 15 residues. This CDR3 is CASSPPVADQETQYF. CDR3 nucleotide sequence: TGTGCCAGCAGCCCGCCTGTAGCGGACCAAGAGACCCAGTACTTC.

The CDR3 is CASRSFGGEETQYF. Here the CDR3 DNA reads TGTGCCAGCAGATCTTTCGGGGGGGAAGAGACCCAGTACTTC. The chain uses TRBV7-9 and TRBJ2-5; 8 positions match TRBD2. This CDR3 comprises 14 residues. V trimming: 6 bases; J trimming: 3 bases; junction bases outside the gene matches: 6. The germline V gene encodes CDR1 SEHNR and CDR2 FQNEAQ (reference sequence). Using reference TRBV7-9 and TRBJ2-5 for the parts outside the CDR3, the full variable domain is DTGVSQNPRHKITKRGQNVTFRCDPISEHNRLYWYRQTLGQGPEFLTYFQNEAQLEKSRLLSDRFSAERPKGSFSTLEIQRTEQGDSAMYLCASRSFGGEETQYFGPGTRLLVL.

This clonotype was counted between two and nine times. The V gene is TRBV27, the J gene TRBJ1-2; no clear D. Trimming cost V 5 bases and J 2 bases, with 21 bases left between them. This CDR3 has 17 amino acids. The germline CDR1 and CDR2 sequences are MNHEY and SMNVEV (reference sequence). The CDR3 nucleotides are TGTGCCAGCAGTCGGGTGGGTCACAAAGAAGGAAACTATGGCTACACCTTC. It yields the protein CASSRVGHKEGNYGYTF.

Note on this clonotype: A read error may be the cause here, since a much bigger clone is one base away. This rearrangement joins TRBV6-5 to TRBJ2-2; D may be TRBD2 (6 bases). The CDR3 contains 13 residues. Germline-derived CDR1 and CDR2 are MNHEY and SVGAGI. This chain's CDR3 is CASNYGGTGELFF. DNA for the CDR3: TGTGCCAGCAATTACGGGGGCACCGGGGAGCTGTTTTTT.

The genes are TRBV7-3 and TRBJ2-1; 9 nucleotides line up with TRBD2. CDR3 length: 16 amino acids. The junction had 9 bases not matched to a gene; V was cut back by 4 bases and J by 5 bases. Germline loops: CDR1 SGHTA, CDR2 FQGTGA. CDR3 sequence reads: CASSSPSGGSHNEQFF. The CDR3 bases are TGTGCCAGCAGCTCCCCGAGCGGGGGGTCCCACAATGAGCAGTTCTTC. The full variable domain, rest sourced from reference TRBV7-3 and TRBJ2-1, is GAGVSQTPSNKVTEKGKYVELRCDPISGHTALYWYRQSLGQGPEFLIYFQGTGAADDSGLPNDRFFAVRPEGSVSTLKIQRTERGDSAVYLCASSSPSGGSHNEQFFGPGTRLTVL.

This chain links TRBV4-2 with TRBJ2-7, with unresolved D. The V end was cut by 0 bases, the J end by 2 bases, with 11 bases between. This CDR3 is 15 amino acids long. In germline, CDR1 is LGHNA, CDR2 YNFKEQ. CDR3 nucleotide sequence: TGTGCCAGCAGCCAAGATCTAGAAGACACCTACGAGCAGTACTTC. It specifies CASSQDLEDTYEQYF.

This clonotype has ten or more counts. The rearrangement joins TRBV7-8 to TRBJ2-5, with a possible D match to TRBD1 (6 bases). The V end lost 1 base, the J end lost 1 base, and 13 bases lay between the germline ends. The germline gives CDR1 SGHVS, CDR2 FQNEAQ. The CDR3 contains 16 residues. The CDR3 nucleotides read TGTGCCAGCAGCTTAGAGTGGGACACCGTCCAAGAGACCCAGTACTTC. It specifies CASSLEWDTVQETQYF. Drawing the rest from reference TRBV7-8 and TRBJ2-5, the complete variable domain is GAGVSQSPRYKVAKRGQDVALRCDPISGHVSLFWYQQALGQGPEFLTYFQNEAQLDKSGLPSDRFFAERPEGSVSTLKIQRTQQEDSAVYLCASSLEWDTVQETQYFGPGTRLLVL.

This clonotype occurred a few times. The V gene is TRBV12-3 or TRBV12-4, the J gene TRBJ1-4, with a possible D match to TRBD1 (6 bases). Trimming removed 3 bases from V and 2 bases from J, with 19 bases in between. The CDR3 sequence is 18 residues long. The CDR3 sequence is CASSFIPGAGATNEKLFF. The DNA of the CDR3 is TGTGCCAGCAGTTTTATCCCCGGGGCAGGGGCCACTAATGAAAAACTGTTTTTT.

J is TRBJ2-2 and V is TRBV15; D unclear. Trimming took off 0 bases at V and 6 bases at J, with 8 bases between the two ends. Germline V gene sequence: CDR1 LNHNV, CDR2 YYDKDF (reference sequence). The CDR3 is made up of 14 amino acids. The CDR3, as DNA: TGTGCCACCAGCAGAGATAAAGGGTCCGGGGAGCTGTTTTTT. This gives the protein CATSRDKGSGELFF.

The rearrangement joins TRBV2 to TRBJ1-4, with 7 bases that match TRBD1. The trim removed 9 bases at V and 4 bases at J, leaving 26 bases unmatched. Germline loops: CDR1 SNHLY, CDR2 FYNNEI. The CDR3 is made up of 20 amino acids. CDR3 sequence reads: CASRFYPGQKTPKRNEKLFF. The CDR3 nucleotides read TGTGCCAGTCGCTTTTATCCGGGACAGAAGACCCCTAAGCGTAATGAAAAACTGTTTTTT.

This rearrangement joins TRBV7-6 to TRBJ2-1, with no clear D. The length of the CDR3 is 14 residues. The germline V gene encodes CDR1 SGHVS and CDR2 FNYEAQ. The V end lost 4 bases, the J end lost 2 bases, and 9 bases lay between the germline ends. In nucleotides, the CDR3 is TGTGCCAGCAGCTATACCAATACCTACAATGAGCAGTTCTTC. This gives the protein CASSYTNTYNEQFF. The full variable domain, rest sourced from reference TRBV7-6 and TRBJ2-1, is GAGVSQSPRYKVTKRGQDVALRCDPISGHVSLYWYRQALGQGPEFLTYFNYEAQQDKSGLPNDRFSAERPEGSISTLTIQRTEQRDSAMYRCASSYTNTYNEQFFGPGTRLTVL.

The table lists this clonotype with a few counts. The V call is TRBV7-2, the J call TRBJ2-3; D call uncertain. CDR3 size: 15 residues. The germline V gene has CDR1 SGHTA and CDR2 FQGNSA. V lost 5 bases to trimming and J lost 0 bases, with 12 bases between them. The CDR3 loop reads CASSRRETSTDTQYF. Written as DNA, the CDR3 is TGTGCCAGCAGCCGTAGAGAAACTAGCACAGATACGCAGTATTTT.

This chain connects TRBV12-3 or TRBV12-4 to TRBJ1-1, with D uncertain. The CDR3 runs 12 residues. The germline V and J ends were trimmed by 9 bases and 2 bases, with 10 bases remaining between them. CDR3 nucleotides: TGTGCCAGGAGTCCAGGTAACACTGAAGCTTTCTTT. Protein: CARSPGNTEAFF.

The chain links TRBV19 to TRBJ1-5; D unresolved. V was clipped by 2 bases and J by 5 bases, with 25 bases between them. Germline-derived CDR1 and CDR2 are LNHDA and SQIVND (reference sequence). This CDR3 region has 19 residues. CDR3 DNA sequence: TGTGCCAGTAGTATACCCGGTGGGGAATACCCGACCGCACATCAGCCCCAGCATTTT. It codes for CASSIPGGEYPTAHQPQHF.

The rearrangement uses TRBV20-1 and TRBJ2-1; TRBD2 matches at 10 bases. Losses at the gene ends were 6 bases for V and 0 bases for J; bases not matched to a gene: 14. CDR3 length: 18 residues. In germline, CDR1 is DFQATT, CDR2 SNEGSKA (reference sequence). The CDR3 protein is CSAPAEAGGMSSYNEQFF. The DNA of the CDR3 is TGCAGTGCCCCGGCCGAAGCGGGGGGGATGAGCTCCTACAATGAGCAGTTCTTC.

V gene TRBV6-6 combines with J gene TRBJ2-2; 8 bases fit TRBD2. The length of the CDR3 is 16 residues. J was trimmed by 7 bases and V by 2 bases; bases with no gene match: 9. Looked up from germline, CDR1 is MNHNY and CDR2 is SVGAGI (reference sequence). Written as DNA, the CDR3 is TGTGCCAGCAGTTACGGAACGGGGGGGCCAGTCGGGGAGCTGTTTTTT. Protein product: CASSYGTGGPVGELFF.

This clonotype appeared a few times. The gene calls are TRBV5-3 and TRBJ2-3; D not resolved. TRBV5-3 qualifies as an ORF whose function is uncertain. The CDR3 has 10 residues. The ends were cut back, 8 bases at V and 5 bases at J, with 6 bases in the middle. CDR3 coding DNA: TGTGCCAGCATGGGAGATACGCAGTATTTT. The encoded protein is CASMGDTQYF.

The chain couples TRBV7-9 to TRBJ2-1; D not resolved. Germline CDR1 is SEHNR and CDR2 is FQNEAQ (reference sequence). The CDR3 is 18 residues long. The V end lost 1 base, the J end lost 8 bases, and 24 bases lay between the germline ends. The CDR3 DNA reads TGTGCCAGCAGCTTAGAGCCCGGAGAGGTAGCCCACTGGGATGAGCAGTTCTTC. It encodes CASSLEPGEVAHWDEQFF.

This clonotype was seen a few times. The chain is built from TRBV19 and TRBJ1-2; D gene uncertain. V dropped 3 bases and J dropped 6 bases, with 8 bases sitting between them. CDR3 length: 12 amino acids. Germline V gene sequence: CDR1 LNHDA, CDR2 SQIVND (reference sequence). CDR3 loop: CASSIGGNGYTF. CDR3 nucleotides: TGTGCCAGTAGTATCGGCGGGAATGGCTACACCTTC.

The chain carries TRBV27 and TRBJ2-7, with a tentative D call TRBD2 (6 bases). This CDR3 contains 13 residues. From germline, CDR1 is MNHEY and CDR2 SMNVEV (reference sequence). V was cut by 6 bases and J by 1 base, with 10 bases left in between. CDR3 DNA sequence: TGTGCCAGCAGGCGGGGACCGTCCTACGAGCAGTACTTC. This sequence encodes CASRRGPSYEQYF.

The chain couples TRBV6-5 to TRBJ1-3; D remains unclear. Germline values: CDR1 MNHEY, CDR2 SVGAGI. The length of the CDR3 is 14 residues. Trimming cost V 2 bases and J 2 bases, with 7 bases left between them. This CDR3 is CASSYVGTGNTIYF. In nucleotides, the CDR3 is TGTGCCAGCAGTTACGTGGGGACTGGAAACACCATATATTTT.

The chain links TRBV7-6 to TRBJ2-6, with D hard to call. Germline V gene lookup returns CDR1 SGHVS and CDR2 FNYEAQ. Between the trimmed V and J ends, which lost 6 bases and 3 bases, there was a span of 9 bases. The CDR3 is made up of 14 amino acids. This CDR3 is CASSSRDGANVLTF. The CDR3 nucleotides read TGTGCCAGCAGTTCTAGGGATGGGGCCAACGTCCTGACTTTC.

Only a few counts were recorded for this clonotype. J is TRBJ2-2 and V is TRBV19, with D tentatively TRBD1 (7 bases). Germline V gives CDR1 LNHDA, CDR2 SQIVND (reference sequence). Trimming shortened V by 8 bases and J by 1 base, and 20 bases separated the two germline ends. This CDR3 comprises 17 residues. CDR3 in amino acids: CASHPLGGGVNTGELFF. The CDR3 region has the DNA TGTGCCAGTCACCCTTTAGGGGGCGGGGTGAACACCGGGGAGCTGTTTTTT.

This clonotype was observed a handful of times. The chain carries TRBV6-1 and TRBJ2-5; D unclear. This CDR3 comprises 13 residues. The germline V gene has CDR1 MNHNS and CDR2 SASEGT. The V end was cut by 0 bases, the J end by 5 bases, with 7 bases between. As DNA, the CDR3 is TGTGCCAGCAGTGAAGCCGCCAGGGAGACCCAGTACTTC. Translated, it gives CASSEAARETQYF.

The chain combines TRBV5-1 with TRBJ1-4, with TRBD1 matching over 7 bases. V shed 3 bases, J shed 0 bases, and the junction held 5 bases outside the gene matches. CDR1 is SGHRS and CDR2 is YFSETQ in the germline V gene. The CDR3 covers 16 residues. As DNA, the CDR3 is TGCGCCAGCAGCTGGGGACAGTTTGCAACTAATGAAAAACTGTTTTTT. This gives the protein CASSWGQFATNEKLFF. The variable domain in full, completed from reference TRBV5-1 and TRBJ1-4, reads KAGVTQTPRYLIKTRGQQVTLSCSPISGHRSVSWYQQTPGQGLQFLFEYFSETQRNKGNFPGRFSGRQFSNSRSEMNVSTLELGDSALYLCASSWGQFATNEKLFFGSGTQLSVL.

This clonotype was counted many times. The chain recombines TRBV7-2 with TRBJ2-5, with D possibly being TRBD2 (7 bases). CDR3 size: 15 residues. Germline CDR1 is SGHTA and CDR2 is FQGNSA. V lost 1 base to trimming and J lost 4 bases, with 13 bases between them. The CDR3 reads CASSLGGGAGETQYF. The CDR3 DNA reads as TGTGCCAGCAGCTTAGGGGGGGGGGCCGGAGAGACCCAGTACTTC. Drawing the rest from reference TRBV7-2 and TRBJ2-5, the complete variable domain is GAGVSQSPSNKVTEKGKDVELRCDPISGHTALYWYRQSLGQGLEFLIYFQGNSAPDKSGLPSDRFSAERTGGSVSTLTIQRTQQEDSAVYLCASSLGGGAGETQYFGPGTRLLVL.

This clonotype occurred many times. The chain combines TRBV7-9 with TRBJ2-3, with D possibly matching TRBD2 (5 bases). CDR3 length: 17 residues. Germline V gene lookup returns CDR1 SEHNR and CDR2 FQNEAQ (reference sequence). The V end was cut by 7 bases, the J end by 3 bases, with 23 bases between. CDR3 loop: CASTNVGWERRTDTQYF. CDR3 sequence (DNA): TGTGCCAGCACCAACGTAGGGTGGGAGCGACGGACAGATACGCAGTATTTT. Supplemented by reference TRBV7-9 and TRBJ2-3, the full variable domain reads DTGVSQNPRHKITKRGQNVTFRCDPISEHNRLYWYRQTLGQGPEFLTYFQNEAQLEKSRLLSDRFSAERPKGSFSTLEIQRTEQGDSAMYLCASTNVGWERRTDTQYFGPGTRLTVL.

This clonotype was counted only a few times. V usage is TRBV6-5 and J usage is TRBJ1-1; the D is unclear. Trimming pared 0 bases from V and 8 bases from J, leaving 13 bases between. Germline CDR1 reads MNHEY; CDR2 reads SVGAGI. The CDR3 contains 14 residues. CDR3 DNA: TGTGCCAGCAGTTACTCGATGGGTATGGAAGAAGCTTTCTTT. Translating gives CASSYSMGMEEAFF.

The chain joins TRBV18 to TRBJ2-3; 8 bases agree with TRBD2. The CDR3 sequence is 15 residues long. Germline V gene sequence: CDR1 KGHSH, CDR2 LQKENI. Trimming cost V 3 bases and J 4 bases; bases outside gene matches: 6. CDR3: CASSPPGLEADTQYF. The CDR3 bases are TGTGCCAGCTCACCTCCGGGACTAGAGGCAGATACGCAGTATTTT.

The chain links TRBV7-9 to TRBJ1-3, with D unclear. This CDR3 has 12 residues. Germline V CDR1 and CDR2: SEHNR, FQNEAQ (reference sequence). Trimming took 6 bases from V and 7 from J, leaving 10 bases between them. In DNA form, the CDR3 reads TGTGCCAGCAGGCAGGACCGGAACACCATATATTTT. This sequence encodes CASRQDRNTIYF.